The T cell receptor (beta chain) under discussion was sequenced for a study of blood T cells in healthy people across ages. This clonotype occurred a few times. The antigen is undetermined. Peripheral blood samples of around 9.8 milliliters were drawn from each donor. Every sample had a minimum of 6 million PBMCs isolated. Findings of the study overall: Changes seen in expanded clonotypes were possibly confounded by donor CMV status left unknown. Naive CD4+ cells and diversity were both higher in long-lived donors than in aged donors.

Germline CDR1 is SGDLS and CDR2 is YYNGEE. The CDR3 is made up of 13 amino acids. Germline trimming cut 0 bases from V and 10 bases from J; bases unmatched to any gene: 6. Primed by a sample-barcoded 5' primer and a J-beta primer mix, a second PCR proceeded for 7 to 11 cycles. TCRdb re-derived calls from the 5' RACE reads in MiXCR, one entry per CDR3 protein. The data show 650,000 to 1,000,000 distinct CDR3 sequences, with around 50% seen just once and around a sixth held by the top ten. The rearrangement uses TRBV9 and TRBJ1-2; 7 bases are shared with TRBD1. The clonotype originates from a man older than 75 in good health. Material for sequencing was blood. The CDR3 spells CASSVGNRGDYTF. For the CDR3, the DNA is TGTGCCAGCAGCGTAGGGAACAGGGGCGACTACACCTTC.